The present T cell receptor (beta chain) was sequenced within a study of T cell repertoires in cytomegalovirus infection. Study as a whole: CMV epitopes in the study were HLA-C-restricted (recently identified) and HLA-B-restricted (well studied). In public TCR beta signatures, there were indications of both CMV infection and matching HLA type. The study, taken as a whole, reports: The ex vivo response was dominated by HLA-C-restricted CMV-specific TCR beta clonotypes.

TCRdb re-analysed the reads in MiXCR, keeping a single row per CDR3 protein. The sample carries approximately 110,000 distinct CDR3 sequences, around 30% recorded once. In the case of this clonotype: Antigen unknown.

Trimming cost V 2 bases and J 7 bases; bases outside gene matches: 6. The germline CDR1 and CDR2 sequences are MNHNY and SVGAGI (reference sequence). CDR3 length equals 15 residues. This specimen consisted of CD8+ T cells from cultured PBMCs, obtained from culture after CMV antigen stimulation. The sequence was obtained from a human donor in good health (CMV status not recorded). Some clones in this sample may be carry-over from other donors' samples. This sequence joins TRBV6-6 and TRBJ1-5, with 9 bases aligning to TRBD1. CDR3: CASSYTWDRDQPQHF. CDR3 nucleotides: TGTGCCAGCAGTTACACATGGGACAGGGACCAGCCCCAGCATTTT.